This is a list of T cell receptor beta chains from one sample in a study of blood T cell repertoires in COVID-19. The protocol was immunoSEQ multiplex PCR, while the TCRdb copy is restricted to in-frame clones and leaves out a portion. This table has 210,000 or so clones, under 85% appearing once. Sequenced: PBMCs or T cells enriched from blood (not recorded which). These receptors all stem from a man aged 55 to 69 who had recovered from COVID-19. Both conserved end residues are part of each CDR3. Each record gives: clone size, V gene, D gene, J gene, CDR3 protein, CDR3 DNA. The D gene is left open where the match is weak. Expanded clones get a size class; other rows say once, few or many, or leave the size out.

.	TRBV19	.	TRBJ1-2	CASSISQGNGYTF	TGTGCCAGTAGTATATCGCAGGGGAACGGCTACACCTTC
.	TRBV4-2	.	TRBJ1-4	CASSQEHSEKLFF	TGTGCCAGCAGCCAAGAGCACAGCGAAAAACTGTTTTTT
.	TRBV6-5	.	TRBJ1-3	CASSQHPPGSYF	TGTGCCAGCAGTCAACACCCGCCGGGTTCATATTTT
.	TRBV5-1	TRBD1	TRBJ2-7	CASSKDRRSYEQYF	TGCGCCAGCAGTAAGGACAGGCGCTCCTACGAGCAGTACTTC
.	TRBV15	TRBD1	TRBJ2-1	CATSRDRTGGQSEQFF	TGTGCCACCAGCAGAGATCGGACAGGGGGCCAAAGTGAGCAGTTCTTC
.	TRBV7-8	.	TRBJ2-2	CASSLARSIWPGELFF	TGTGCCAGCAGCTTAGCCAGGTCGATATGGCCCGGGGAGCTGTTTTTT
.	TRBV7-9	TRBD1	TRBJ2-3	CASSRDRVEDTKYF	TGTGCCAGCAGCCGGGACAGGGTTGAAGATACCAAGTATTTT
.	TRBV4-3	.	TRBJ2-2	CASGGNWNTGELFF	TGCGCCAGCGGAGGGAATTGGAACACCGGGGAGCTGTTTTTT
.	TRBV24-1	TRBD2	TRBJ2-3	CATSEPSGGGHFTQYF	TGTGCCACCAGTGAGCCAAGCGGGGGGGGCCATTTTACGCAGTATTTT
.	TRBV6-1	.	TRBJ1-1	CASSEGQFEAFF	TGTGCCAGCAGTGAAGGACAGTTTGAAGCTTTCTTT
.	TRBV2	.	TRBJ1-2	CASSESGGYTF	TGTGCCAGCAGTGAATCGGGGGGCTACACCTTC
.	TRBV5-1	TRBD1	TRBJ1-1	CASSPPGTGGFTEAFF	TGCGCCAGCAGCCCACCCGGGACAGGGGGCTTCACTGAAGCTTTCTTT
.	TRBV19	.	TRBJ2-6	CASSSWRSVLSGANVLTF	TGTGCCAGTAGTAGTTGGAGGAGCGTTCTCTCTGGGGCCAACGTCCTGACTTTC
few	TRBV14	.	TRBJ2-7	CASSQDLTGQQYF	TGTGCCAGCAGCCAAGATTTGACAGGCCAGCAGTACTTC